These 22 T cell receptor beta chains share one sample of origin, sequenced in a study of blood T cell repertoires in COVID-19. TCRdb keeps only in-frame clones here, not all; method: immunoSEQ multiplex PCR. This repertoire shows around 160,000 clones, roughly 80% found once; its top ten account for more than 9.5%. The material sequenced was PBMCs or T cells enriched from blood (not recorded which). The receptors were gathered from a man in his fifties or sixties who had recovered from COVID-19.

V gene TRBV18 combines with J gene TRBJ2-4; 13 bases map to TRBD2. Germline loops: CDR1 KGHSH, CDR2 LQKENI. V shed 5 bases and J 0 bases; nucleotides not matched to a gene: 10. This CDR3 is 19 amino acids long. CDR3 in DNA: TGTGCCAGCTCAATAGCGACTAGCGGGGGGCCCGTAGCCAAAAACATTCAGTACTTC. It yields the protein CASSIATSGGPVAKNIQYF.

This clone was picked up a small number of times. V and J are TRBV18 and TRBJ1-3, with no clear D. CDR3 length: 16 amino acids. The germline CDR1 and CDR2 sequences are KGHSH and LQKENI. Trimming removed 2 bases from V and 4 bases from J, with 15 bases in between. CDR3 in DNA: TGTGCCAGCTCACCAAAAGAGGGAATAGGAGGAAACACCATATATTTT. Translating gives CASSPKEGIGGNTIYF.

The chain joins TRBV6-5 to TRBJ1-2; D unresolved. Trimming cost V 4 bases and J 2 bases, with 5 bases left between them. Germline V gives CDR1 MNHEY, CDR2 SVGAGI. This CDR3 is built from 12 residues. The CDR3 region has the DNA TGTGCCAGCAGTTTCCAGAACTATGGCTACACCTTC. This sequence encodes CASSFQNYGYTF.

The V call is TRBV7-2, the J call TRBJ2-7, with TRBD2 identical over 11 bases. Looked up from germline, CDR1 is SGHTA and CDR2 is FQGNSA. CDR3 size: 18 residues. Trimming cost V 1 base and J 2 bases; bases outside gene matches: 10. This CDR3 is CASSLVSSGGANPYEQYF. DNA of the CDR3: TGTGCCAGCAGCTTAGTTAGTAGCGGGGGGGCTAACCCCTACGAGCAGTACTTC.

J is TRBJ2-7 and V is TRBV3-1 (or the pseudogene TRBV3-2), with D perhaps TRBD2 (6 bases). Germline CDR1 reads LGHDT; CDR2 reads YNNKEL (reference sequence). Between the trimmed V and J ends, which lost 2 bases and 2 bases, there was a span of 10 bases. The length of the CDR3 is 14 residues. DNA of the CDR3: TGTGCCAGCAGCCAATCGGGGGAAACCTACGAGCAGTACTTC. It yields the protein CASSQSGETYEQYF.

V usage is TRBV2 and J usage is TRBJ2-5; tentative D call: TRBD2 (6 bases). Germline assignment: CDR1 SNHLY and CDR2 FYNNEI. The V end lost 7 bases, the J end lost 5 bases, and 17 bases lay between the germline ends. The CDR3 consists of 14 residues. For the CDR3, the DNA is TGTGCCAGCACCAGCTTACTAGCCGGGGAGACCCAGTACTTC. Residues: CASTSLLAGETQYF.

The chain combines TRBV28 with TRBJ1-5; D is perhaps TRBD1 (5 bases). V was clipped by 7 bases and J by 3 bases, with 16 bases between them. Germline CDR1 is MDHEN and CDR2 is SYDVKM. CDR3 length equals 15 residues. The CDR3 spells CASNGAPGVNQPQHF. The CDR3 DNA is TGTGCCAGCAATGGGGCACCGGGCGTCAATCAGCCCCAGCATTTT.

The chain is built from TRBV5-1 and TRBJ2-3; tentative D call: TRBD1 (5 bases). The germline CDR1 and CDR2 sequences are SGHRS and YFSETQ. The CDR3 has 16 amino acids. The V end lost 0 bases, the J end lost 8 bases, and 19 bases lay between the germline ends. The CDR3 region is CASSLEGRTSGGTQYF. For the CDR3, the DNA is TGCGCCAGCAGCTTGGAGGGGCGAACTTCTGGCGGTACGCAGTATTTT. Based on the CDR3 plus reference TRBV5-1 and TRBJ2-3, the full variable domain is KAGVTQTPRYLIKTRGQQVTLSCSPISGHRSVSWYQQTPGQGLQFLFEYFSETQRNKGNFPGRFSGRQFSNSRSEMNVSTLELGDSALYLCASSLEGRTSGGTQYFGPGTRLTVL.

CDR3 sequence: CASSFTSGGATGELFF. CDR3 sequence (DNA): TGTGCCAGCAGTTTCACTAGCGGGGGGGCCACCGGGGAGCTGTTTTTT. The gene calls are TRBV6-5 and TRBJ2-2; 13 nucleotides agree with TRBD2. The ends lost 4 bases at V and 4 bases at J; junction bases unmatched: 3. Germline CDR1 is MNHEY and CDR2 is SVGAGI. The CDR3 contains 16 residues.

The V gene is TRBV18, the J gene TRBJ1-5; 10 nucleotides line up with TRBD1. With 3 bases clipped from V and 0 bases from J, the junction kept 8 bases outside the gene matches. Germline lookup yields CDR1 KGHSH and CDR2 LQKENI. The CDR3 covers 18 residues. Here the CDR3 reads CASSPGTGVPYSNQPQHF. The CDR3 DNA reads TGTGCCAGCTCACCCGGGACAGGGGTTCCTTATAGCAATCAGCCCCAGCATTTT. Supplemented by reference TRBV18 and TRBJ1-5, the full variable domain reads NAGVMQNPRHLVRRRGQEARLRCSPMKGHSHVYWYRQLPEEGLKFMVYLQKENIIDESGMPKERFSAEFPKEGPSILRIQQVVRGDSAAYFCASSPGTGVPYSNQPQHFGDGTRLSIL.

The rearrangement joins TRBV5-5 to TRBJ2-4; 12 nucleotides align to TRBD2. The CDR3 length is 20 residues. The germline gives CDR1 SGHKS, CDR2 YYEKEE (reference sequence). Trimming at V came to 0 bases and at J to 0 bases, leaving 10 bases not matched to a gene. CDR3 amino acids: CASSLAPLAGGSIAKNIQYF. The CDR3 DNA follows: TGTGCCAGCAGCTTGGCCCCGCTAGCGGGGGGGTCCATAGCCAAAAACATTCAGTACTTC. The variable domain in full, with the rest retrieved from reference TRBV5-5 and TRBJ2-4, is DAGVTQSPTHLIKTRGQQVTLRCSPISGHKSVSWYQQVLGQGPQFIFQYYEKEERGRGNFPDRFSARQFPNYSSELNVNALLLGDSALYLCASSLAPLAGGSIAKNIQYFGAGTRLSVL.

This clone was counted once. The chain employs TRBV6-5 and TRBJ2-5; 12 bases fit TRBD1. Germline CDR1 and CDR2: MNHEY and SVGAGI. CDR3 length: 15 amino acids. J gave up 4 bases and V 4 bases, and 4 bases lay outside the gene matches. CDR3 region: CASSSGTGGSETQYF. The CDR3 DNA follows: TGTGCCAGCAGTTCGGGGACAGGGGGCTCAGAGACCCAGTACTTC.

The chain combines TRBV3-1 (or the pseudogene TRBV3-2) with TRBJ1-5, with D possibly being TRBD1 (5 bases). V lost 1 base, J lost 4 bases, and 8 bases lay in between. Germline loops: CDR1 LGHDT, CDR2 YNNKEL (reference sequence). This CDR3 comprises 14 residues. The CDR3 DNA follows: TGTGCCAGCAGCCAAGCGGGGGGAAATCAGCCCCAGCATTTT. It codes for CASSQAGGNQPQHF.

V usage is TRBV19 and J usage is TRBJ1-3; TRBD1 matches 7 bases. Germline assignment: CDR1 LNHDA and CDR2 SQIVND (reference sequence). CDR3 size: 12 residues. Trimming took 10 bases from V and 3 from J; bases not matched to a gene: 3. The CDR3 sequence is CATHRGGNTIYF. The CDR3 DNA is TGTGCCACCCACAGGGGTGGAAACACCATATATTTT.

This sequence joins TRBV18 and TRBJ2-7, with 7 nucleotides matching TRBD1. CDR1 KGHSH and CDR2 LQKENI come from the germline V gene. Germline trimming cut 6 bases from V and 2 bases from J; bases unmatched to any gene: 10. This CDR3 is 15 amino acids long. This CDR3 reads CASSQYRDRAYEQYF. The CDR3 nucleotides read TGTGCCAGCTCCCAGTACCGGGACAGAGCCTACGAGCAGTACTTC.

This sequence joins TRBV12-3 or TRBV12-4 and TRBJ2-3; D is undetermined. Trimming took off 6 bases at V and 8 bases at J, with 9 bases between the two ends. This CDR3 comprises 11 residues. The CDR3 sequence is CASSSDTTQYF. CDR3 DNA sequence: TGTGCCAGCAGCTCCGACACTACGCAGTATTTT.

The chain joins TRBV12-3 or TRBV12-4 to TRBJ2-7; the D gene is possibly TRBD2 (6 bases). V was pared by 8 bases and J by 6 bases, with 14 bases between. There are 12 residues in the CDR3. The CDR3 is CASLRGVGEQYF. In DNA form, the CDR3 reads TGTGCCAGCTTGCGCGGGGTTGGCGAGCAGTACTTC.

CDR3 coding DNA: TGTGCCAGCAGCCCCTATGAGAACACTGAAGCTTTCTTT. It codes for CASSPYENTEAFF. The rearrangement joins TRBV6-2 or TRBV6-3 to TRBJ1-1; no reliable D call. The germline V gene encodes CDR1 MNHEY and CDR2 SVGEGT. This CDR3 is built from 13 residues. Trimming removed 6 bases at V and 1 base at J, with 9 bases between.

This clone was seen more than once but under ten times. The rearrangement joins TRBV19 to TRBJ2-2, with D possibly being TRBD2 (5 bases). Trimming stripped 6 bases from V and 5 bases from J, with 10 bases between. From germline, CDR1 is LNHDA and CDR2 SQIVND (reference sequence). The length of the CDR3 is 13 residues. This CDR3 reads CASSLRATGELFF. The CDR3 DNA sequence: TGTGCCAGTAGCCTGAGGGCAACCGGGGAGCTGTTTTTT.

This clone was seen only a few times. V usage is TRBV19 and J usage is TRBJ2-7, with no clear D. This CDR3 region has 14 residues. The germline gives CDR1 LNHDA, CDR2 SQIVND (reference sequence). Trimming pared 5 bases from V and 3 bases from J, leaving 14 bases between. CDR3 loop: CASSYDKFSYEQYF. In DNA, the CDR3 is TGTGCCAGTAGTTATGACAAATTCAGCTACGAGCAGTACTTC.

This clone was counted a single time. Written as DNA, the CDR3 is TGTGCCAGCAGTTTATTGGGAGGGGAGACCCAGTACTTC. Translating it yields CASSLLGGETQYF. The J gene is TRBJ2-5, the V gene TRBV27; 7 bases are shared with TRBD2. Trimming at V came to 1 base and at J to 5 bases, leaving 1 base not matched to a gene. The CDR3 totals 13 residues. CDR1 MNHEY and CDR2 SMNVEV come from the germline V gene (reference sequence).

This chain connects TRBV5-1 to TRBJ1-1, with 10 bases lining up with TRBD1. The CDR3 loop spans 15 amino acids. Unmatched junction bases numbered 9, after V lost 5 bases and J lost 5 bases. Germline CDR1 and CDR2: SGHRS and YFSETQ. Written as DNA, the CDR3 is TGCGCCAGCAGATACTCCCCGGGACAGGGGACTGAAGCTTTCTTT. Translated, it gives CASRYSPGQGTEAFF. The full variable domain, its missing parts supplied by reference TRBV5-1 and TRBJ1-1, is KAGVTQTPRYLIKTRGQQVTLSCSPISGHRSVSWYQQTPGQGLQFLFEYFSETQRNKGNFPGRFSGRQFSNSRSEMNVSTLELGDSALYLCASRYSPGQGTEAFFGQGTRLTVV.